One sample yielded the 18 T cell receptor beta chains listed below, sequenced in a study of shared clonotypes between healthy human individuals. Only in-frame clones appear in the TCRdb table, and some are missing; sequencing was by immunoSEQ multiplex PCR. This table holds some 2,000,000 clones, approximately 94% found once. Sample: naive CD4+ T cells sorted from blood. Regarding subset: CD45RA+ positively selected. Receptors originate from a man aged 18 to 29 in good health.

CDR3 coding DNA: TGTGCCAGCTCACCACTCGGAGGGGGGGAGAGCGAGCAGTACTTC. Protein: CASSPLGGGESEQYF. The rearrangement links TRBV18 to TRBJ2-7; perhaps TRBD2 as D (7 bases). Germline V lookup: CDR1 KGHSH, CDR2 LQKENI. V was clipped by 1 base and J by 6 bases, with 16 bases between them. The CDR3 spans 15 residues.

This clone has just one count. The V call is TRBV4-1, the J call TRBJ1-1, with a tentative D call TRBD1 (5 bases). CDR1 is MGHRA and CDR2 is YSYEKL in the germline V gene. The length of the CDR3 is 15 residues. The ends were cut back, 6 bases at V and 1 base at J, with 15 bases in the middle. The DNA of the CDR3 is TGCGCCAGCAGGTCAGTCGGCAGGGAGAACACTGAAGCTTTCTTT. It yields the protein CASRSVGRENTEAFF.

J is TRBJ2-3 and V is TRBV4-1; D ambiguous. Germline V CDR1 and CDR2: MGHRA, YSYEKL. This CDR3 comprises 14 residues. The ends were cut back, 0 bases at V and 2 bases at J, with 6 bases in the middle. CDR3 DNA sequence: TGCGCCAGCAGCCAAGAAGTTGCCACAGATACGCAGTATTTT. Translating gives CASSQEVATDTQYF.

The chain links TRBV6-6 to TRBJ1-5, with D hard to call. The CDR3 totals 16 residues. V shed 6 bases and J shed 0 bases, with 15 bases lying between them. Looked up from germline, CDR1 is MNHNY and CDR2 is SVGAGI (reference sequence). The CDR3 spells CASSPRTGISNQPQHF. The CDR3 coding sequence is TGTGCCAGCAGCCCCCGGACGGGGATTAGCAATCAGCCCCAGCATTTT.

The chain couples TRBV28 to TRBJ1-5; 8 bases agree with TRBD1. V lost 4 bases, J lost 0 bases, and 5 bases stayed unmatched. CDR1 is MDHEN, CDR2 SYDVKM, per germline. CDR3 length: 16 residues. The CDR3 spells CASSSGGGYSNQPQHF. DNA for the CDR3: TGTGCCAGCAGTTCAGGGGGCGGCTATAGCAATCAGCCCCAGCATTTT.

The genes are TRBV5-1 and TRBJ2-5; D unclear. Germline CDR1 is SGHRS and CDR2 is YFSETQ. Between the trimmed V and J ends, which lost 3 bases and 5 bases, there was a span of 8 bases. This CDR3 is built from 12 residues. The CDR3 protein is CASSSRWETQYF. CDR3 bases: TGCGCCAGCAGCTCGAGGTGGGAGACCCAGTACTTC.

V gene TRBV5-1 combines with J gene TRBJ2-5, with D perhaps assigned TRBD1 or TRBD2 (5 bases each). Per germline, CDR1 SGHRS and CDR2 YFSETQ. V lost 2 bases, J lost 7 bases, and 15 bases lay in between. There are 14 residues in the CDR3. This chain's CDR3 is CASSLPGDPGTQYF. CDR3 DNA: TGCGCCAGCAGCTTACCCGGGGACCCAGGGACCCAGTACTTC.

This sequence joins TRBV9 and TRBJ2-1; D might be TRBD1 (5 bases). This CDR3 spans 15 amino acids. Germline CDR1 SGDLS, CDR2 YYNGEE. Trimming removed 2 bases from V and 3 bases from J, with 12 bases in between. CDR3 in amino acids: CASSVGQGFYNEQFF. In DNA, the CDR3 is TGTGCCAGCAGCGTGGGGCAGGGTTTCTACAATGAGCAGTTCTTC.

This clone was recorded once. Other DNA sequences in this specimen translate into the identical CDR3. The CDR3 loop reads CASSLQGTYEQYF. The CDR3 region has the DNA TGTGCCAGCAGTTTACAGGGAACCTACGAGCAGTACTTC. The chain is built from TRBV28 and TRBJ2-7, with D maybe TRBD1 (5 bases). Germline CDR1 and CDR2: MDHEN and SYDVKM. Trimming took 2 bases from V and 2 from J, leaving 7 bases between them. This CDR3 comprises 13 residues.

The CDR3 region has the DNA TGTGCCAGCAGCTCAACAGCAGCGCTCTATGGCTACACCTTC. Amino acids: CASSSTAALYGYTF. This chain joins TRBV11-2 and TRBJ1-2, with D unclear. The CDR3 runs 14 residues. V was pared by 4 bases and J by 4 bases, with 13 bases between. Per germline, CDR1 SGHAT and CDR2 FQNNGV.

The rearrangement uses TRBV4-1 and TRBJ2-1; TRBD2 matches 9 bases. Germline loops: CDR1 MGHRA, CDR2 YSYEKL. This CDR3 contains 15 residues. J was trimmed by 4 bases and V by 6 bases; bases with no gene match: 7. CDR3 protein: CASRISGSLYNEQFF. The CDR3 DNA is TGCGCCAGCAGAATTAGCGGGAGTTTGTACAATGAGCAGTTCTTC.

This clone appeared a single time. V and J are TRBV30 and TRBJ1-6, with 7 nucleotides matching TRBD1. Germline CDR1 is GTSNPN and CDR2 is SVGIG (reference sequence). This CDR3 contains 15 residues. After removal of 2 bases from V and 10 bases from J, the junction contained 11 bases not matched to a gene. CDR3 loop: CAWSKRQGGGSPLHF. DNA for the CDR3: TGTGCCTGGAGTAAGAGACAGGGAGGAGGGTCACCCCTCCACTTT.

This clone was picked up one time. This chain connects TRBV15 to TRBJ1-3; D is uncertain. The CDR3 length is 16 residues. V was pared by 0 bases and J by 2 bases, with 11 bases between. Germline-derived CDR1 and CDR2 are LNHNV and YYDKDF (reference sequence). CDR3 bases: TGTGCCACCAGCAGAGATGAAAAGGGAGCTGGAAACACCATATATTTT. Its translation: CATSRDEKGAGNTIYF.

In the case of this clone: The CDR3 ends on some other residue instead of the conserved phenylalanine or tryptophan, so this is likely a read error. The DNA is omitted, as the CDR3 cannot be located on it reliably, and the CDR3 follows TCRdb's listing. The CDR3 sequence is CASSEARQNL. The V and J genes are TRBV6-1 and TRBJ1-2; the table's D call TRBD1 went unverified against the DNA. The germline CDR1 and CDR2 sequences are MNHNS and SASEGT. The CDR3 comprises 10 residues, both ends counted.

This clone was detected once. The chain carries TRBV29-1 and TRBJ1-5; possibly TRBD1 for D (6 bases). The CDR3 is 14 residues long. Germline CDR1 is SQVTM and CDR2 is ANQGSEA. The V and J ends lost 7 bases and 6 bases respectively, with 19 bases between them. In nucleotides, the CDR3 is TGCAGCGCTGCGACAGGAAATGGCGGTCAGCCCCAGCATTTT. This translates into CSAATGNGGQPQHF.

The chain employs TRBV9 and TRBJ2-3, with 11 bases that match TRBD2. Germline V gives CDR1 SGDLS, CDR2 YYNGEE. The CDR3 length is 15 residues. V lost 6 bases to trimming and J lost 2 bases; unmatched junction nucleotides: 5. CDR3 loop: CASNLAGGSTDTQYF. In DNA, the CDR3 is TGTGCCAGCAACTTAGCGGGGGGGTCCACAGATACGCAGTATTTT.

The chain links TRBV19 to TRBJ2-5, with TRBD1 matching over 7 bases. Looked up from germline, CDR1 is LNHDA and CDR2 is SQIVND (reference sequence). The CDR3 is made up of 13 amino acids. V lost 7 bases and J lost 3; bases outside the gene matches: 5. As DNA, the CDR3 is TGTGCCAGTACCCACAGGGGTAAAGAGACCCAGTACTTC. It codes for CASTHRGKETQYF.

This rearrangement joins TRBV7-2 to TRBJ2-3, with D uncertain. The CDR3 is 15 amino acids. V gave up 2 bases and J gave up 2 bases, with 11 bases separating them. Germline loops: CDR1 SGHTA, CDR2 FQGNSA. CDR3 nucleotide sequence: TGTGCCAGCAGCTTAACTGGTGCCCCCACAGATACGCAGTATTTT. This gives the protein CASSLTGAPTDTQYF.